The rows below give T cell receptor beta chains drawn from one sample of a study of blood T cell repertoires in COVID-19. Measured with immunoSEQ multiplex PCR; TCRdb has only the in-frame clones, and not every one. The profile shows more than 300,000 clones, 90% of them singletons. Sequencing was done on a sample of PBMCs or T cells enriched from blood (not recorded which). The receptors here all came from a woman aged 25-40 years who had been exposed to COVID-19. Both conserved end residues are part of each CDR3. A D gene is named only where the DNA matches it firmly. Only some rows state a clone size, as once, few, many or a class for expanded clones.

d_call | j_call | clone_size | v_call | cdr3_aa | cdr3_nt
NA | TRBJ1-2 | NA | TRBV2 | CASSEGGGGGYGYTF | TGTGCCAGCAGTGAGGGCGGTGGAGGTGGCTATGGCTACACCTTC
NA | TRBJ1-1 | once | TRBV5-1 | CASRYRPSNTEAFF | TGCGCCAGCAGATACAGGCCCTCGAACACTGAAGCTTTCTTT
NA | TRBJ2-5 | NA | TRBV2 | CASSVRARSETQYF | TGTGCCAGCAGTGTGCGGGCTAGAAGCGAGACCCAGTACTTC
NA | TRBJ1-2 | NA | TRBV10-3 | CAISDKAGVDGYTF | TGTGCCATCAGTGATAAGGCAGGGGTCGATGGCTACACCTTC
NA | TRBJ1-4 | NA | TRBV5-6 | CASTRGGEKLFF | TGTGCCAGCACCCGCGGGGGGGAAAAACTGTTTTTT
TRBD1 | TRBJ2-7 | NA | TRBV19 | CASRIRDRAYEQYF | TGTGCCAGTCGAATCCGGGACAGGGCCTACGAGCAGTACTTC
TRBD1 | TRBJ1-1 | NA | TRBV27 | CASKRTGGTEAFF | TGTGCCAGCAAGAGGACAGGGGGGACTGAAGCTTTCTTT
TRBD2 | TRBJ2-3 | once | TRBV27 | CASSPRLSGGANTQYF | TGTGCCAGCAGTCCCCGACTTAGCGGGGGGGCAAATACGCAGTATTTT
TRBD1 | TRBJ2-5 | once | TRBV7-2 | CAVQGGLETQYF | TGTGCAGTACAGGGGGGACTGGAGACCCAGTACTTC
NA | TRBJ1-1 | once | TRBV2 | CASSDWATEAFF | TGTGCCAGCAGTGACTGGGCCACTGAAGCTTTCTTT
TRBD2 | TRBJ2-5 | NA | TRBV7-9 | CAIAGLGEKRGKETQYF | TGTGCCATAGCGGGCCTAGGGGAGAAAAGGGGAAAAGAGACCCAGTACTTC
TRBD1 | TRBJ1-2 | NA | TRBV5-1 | CASSLSHRGPPNYGYTF | TGCGCCAGCAGCTTAAGCCACAGGGGGCCCCCAAACTATGGCTACACCTTC
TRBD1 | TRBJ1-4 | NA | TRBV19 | CASSNRGRGEKLFF | TGTGCCAGTAGTAACAGGGGGCGCGGTGAAAAACTGTTTTTT
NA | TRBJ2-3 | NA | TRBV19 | CASSYPGVTDTQYF | TGTGCCAGTAGTTACCCGGGAGTTACAGATACGCAGTATTTT
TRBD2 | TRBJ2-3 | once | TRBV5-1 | CASSPLGGGEDTQYF | TGCGCCAGCAGCCCCCTGGGGGGAGGGGAAGATACGCAGTATTTT
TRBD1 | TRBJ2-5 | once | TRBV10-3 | CAIIAPQGAQETQYF | TGTGCCATCATTGCCCCACAGGGGGCCCAAGAGACCCAGTACTTC
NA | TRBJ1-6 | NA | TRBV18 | CASSPREFYNSPLHF | TGTGCCAGCTCACCACGGGAGTTTTATAATTCACCCCTCCACTTT
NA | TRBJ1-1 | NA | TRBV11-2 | CASSLAGAMNTEAFF | TGTGCCAGCAGCTTAGCAGGGGCAATGAACACTGAAGCTTTCTTT
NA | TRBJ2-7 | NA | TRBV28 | CASSLSSYYEQYF | TGTGCCAGCAGTTTGAGTTCCTACTACGAGCAGTACTTC
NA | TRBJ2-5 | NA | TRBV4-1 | CASRSGRGRQETQYF | TGCGCCAGCAGATCGGGGCGGGGACGCCAAGAGACCCAGTACTTC
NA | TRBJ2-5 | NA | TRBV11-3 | CASSLLRASIETQYF | TGTGCCAGCAGCCTCCTCCGGGCTAGCATAGAGACCCAGTACTTC
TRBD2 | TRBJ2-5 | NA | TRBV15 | CATSRGGLAGEETQYF | TGTGCCACCAGCAGGGGGGGACTAGCGGGGGAAGAGACCCAGTACTTC
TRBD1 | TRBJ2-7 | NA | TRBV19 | CASSIDGTVYEQYF | TGTGCCAGTAGTATAGATGGGACAGTCTACGAGCAGTACTTC
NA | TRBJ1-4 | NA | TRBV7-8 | CASSPGGGNEKLFF | TGTGCCAGCAGCCCCGGGGGGGGGAACGAAAAACTGTTTTTT
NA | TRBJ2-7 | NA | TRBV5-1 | CASSGVQGWNEQYF | TGCGCCAGCAGCGGGGTACAGGGATGGAACGAGCAGTACTTC
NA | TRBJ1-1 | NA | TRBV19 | CASSMVGSRTEAFF | TGTGCCAGTAGTATGGTAGGGAGTCGCACTGAAGCTTTCTTT
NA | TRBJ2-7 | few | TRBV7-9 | CASSFGGNSYEQYF | TGTGCCAGCAGCTTTGGCGGAAACTCCTACGAGCAGTACTTC
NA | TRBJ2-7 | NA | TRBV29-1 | CSVETRGSHEQYF | TGCAGCGTTGAGACCCGGGGTTCACACGAGCAGTACTTC
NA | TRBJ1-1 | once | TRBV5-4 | CASSGAMNTEAFF | TGTGCCAGCAGCGGGGCTATGAACACTGAAGCTTTCTTT
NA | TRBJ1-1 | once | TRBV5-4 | CASSSPRGANTEAFF | TGTGCCAGCAGCTCCCCACGGGGGGCGAACACTGAAGCTTTCTTT
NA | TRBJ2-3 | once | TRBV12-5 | CASVQGSTDTQYF | TGTGCTAGTGTACAGGGAAGCACAGATACGCAGTATTTT
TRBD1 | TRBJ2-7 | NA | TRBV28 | CASSLGTGGMRGYEQYF | TGTGCCAGCAGTTTAGGGACAGGGGGCATGAGAGGTTACGAGCAGTACTTC
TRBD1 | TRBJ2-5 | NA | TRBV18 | CASSPTGGQETQYF | TGTGCCAGCTCACCGACAGGGGGCCAAGAGACCCAGTACTTC
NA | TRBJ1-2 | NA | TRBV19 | CASSIQGRVKYGYTF | TGTGCCAGTAGTATTCAAGGGCGGGTTAAGTATGGCTACACCTTC
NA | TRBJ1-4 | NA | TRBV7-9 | CASSKKTQTNEKLFF | TGTGCCAGCAGCAAGAAAACACAAACTAATGAAAAACTGTTTTTT
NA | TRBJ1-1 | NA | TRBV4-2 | CASSPQVGRGGYTEAFF | TGTGCCAGCAGCCCCCAAGTCGGCCGAGGGGGTTACACTGAAGCTTTCTTT